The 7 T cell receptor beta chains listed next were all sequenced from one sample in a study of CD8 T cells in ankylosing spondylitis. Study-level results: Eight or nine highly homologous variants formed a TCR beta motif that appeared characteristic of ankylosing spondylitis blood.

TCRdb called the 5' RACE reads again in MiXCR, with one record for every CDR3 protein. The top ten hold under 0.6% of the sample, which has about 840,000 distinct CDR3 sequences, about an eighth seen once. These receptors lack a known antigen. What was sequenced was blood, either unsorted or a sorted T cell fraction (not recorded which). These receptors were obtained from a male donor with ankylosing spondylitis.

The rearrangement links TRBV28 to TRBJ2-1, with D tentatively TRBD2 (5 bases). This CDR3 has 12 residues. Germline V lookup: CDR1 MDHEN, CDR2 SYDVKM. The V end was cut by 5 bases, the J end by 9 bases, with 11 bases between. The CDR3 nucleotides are TGTGCCAGCAGTCCCCCCCGGGGTGAGCAGTTCTTC. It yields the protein CASSPPRGEQFF.

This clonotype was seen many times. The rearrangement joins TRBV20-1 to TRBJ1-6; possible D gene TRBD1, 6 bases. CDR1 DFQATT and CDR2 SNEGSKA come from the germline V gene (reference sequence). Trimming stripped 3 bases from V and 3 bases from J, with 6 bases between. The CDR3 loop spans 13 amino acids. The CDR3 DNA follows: TGCAGTGCTAGGGACAGCTATAATTCACCCCTCCACTTT. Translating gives CSARDSYNSPLHF.

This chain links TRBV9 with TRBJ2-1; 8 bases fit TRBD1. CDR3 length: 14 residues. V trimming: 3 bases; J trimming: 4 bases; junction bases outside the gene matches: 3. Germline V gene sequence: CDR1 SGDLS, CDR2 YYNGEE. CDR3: CASSARQGYNEQFF. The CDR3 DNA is TGTGCCAGCAGCGCTAGACAGGGGTACAATGAGCAGTTCTTC.

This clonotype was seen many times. The CDR3 DNA is TGCAGCGTAGTCACAGGGTTTCGAACTGAAGCTTTCTTT. Its translation is CSVVTGFRTEAFF. The rearrangement uses TRBV29-1 and TRBJ1-1; weak D call: TRBD1 (6 bases). Germline V CDR1 and CDR2: SQVTM, ANQGSEA. The CDR3 is 13 amino acids. V lost 6 bases to trimming and J lost 5 bases, with 16 bases between them.

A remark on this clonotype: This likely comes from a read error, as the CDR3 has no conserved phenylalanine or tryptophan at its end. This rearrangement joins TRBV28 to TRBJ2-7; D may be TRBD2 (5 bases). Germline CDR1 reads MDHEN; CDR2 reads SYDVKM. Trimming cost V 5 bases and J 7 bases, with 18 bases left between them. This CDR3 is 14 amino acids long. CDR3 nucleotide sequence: TGTGCCAGCAGTCGGGTCATCTGGACGGGGGAGCAGTACTTA. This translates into CASSRVIWTGEQYL.

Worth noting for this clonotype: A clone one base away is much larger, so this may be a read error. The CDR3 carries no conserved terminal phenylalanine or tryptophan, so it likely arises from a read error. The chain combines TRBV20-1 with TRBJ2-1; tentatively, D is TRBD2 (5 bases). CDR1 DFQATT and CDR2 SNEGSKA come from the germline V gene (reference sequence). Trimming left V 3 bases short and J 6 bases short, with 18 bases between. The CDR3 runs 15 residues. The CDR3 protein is CSASSGRVRINEQFL. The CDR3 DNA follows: TGCAGTGCTAGTTCTGGGCGGGTACGCATCAATGAGCAGTTCCTC.

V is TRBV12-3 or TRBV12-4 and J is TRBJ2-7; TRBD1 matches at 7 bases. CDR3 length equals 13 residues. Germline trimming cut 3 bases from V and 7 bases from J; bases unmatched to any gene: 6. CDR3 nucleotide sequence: TGTGCCAGCAGTTTCCCACAGGGGTGGGAGCAGTACTTC. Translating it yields CASSFPQGWEQYF.